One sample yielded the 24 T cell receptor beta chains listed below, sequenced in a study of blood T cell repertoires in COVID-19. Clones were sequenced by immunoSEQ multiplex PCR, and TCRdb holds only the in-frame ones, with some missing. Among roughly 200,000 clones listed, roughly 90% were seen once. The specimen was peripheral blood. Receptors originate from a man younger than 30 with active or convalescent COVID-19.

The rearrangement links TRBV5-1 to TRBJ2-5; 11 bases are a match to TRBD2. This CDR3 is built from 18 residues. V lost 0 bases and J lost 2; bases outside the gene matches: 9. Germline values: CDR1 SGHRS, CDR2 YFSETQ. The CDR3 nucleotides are TGCGCCAGCAGCTTGGGCCTAGCGGGGGGAAACTTTCAAGAGACCCAGTACTTC. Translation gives CASSLGLAGGNFQETQYF.

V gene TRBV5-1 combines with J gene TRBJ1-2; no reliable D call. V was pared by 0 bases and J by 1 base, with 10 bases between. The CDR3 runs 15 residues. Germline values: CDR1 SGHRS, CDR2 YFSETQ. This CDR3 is CASSLVPGINYGYTF. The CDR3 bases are TGCGCCAGCAGCTTGGTGCCCGGGATTAACTATGGCTACACCTTC.

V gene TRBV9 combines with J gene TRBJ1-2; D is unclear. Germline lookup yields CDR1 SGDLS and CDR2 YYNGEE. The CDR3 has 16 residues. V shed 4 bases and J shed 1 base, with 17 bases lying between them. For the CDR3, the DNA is TGTGCCAGCAGCCCCCGGGGAATAGGTAGTAACTATGGCTACACCTTC. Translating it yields CASSPRGIGSNYGYTF.

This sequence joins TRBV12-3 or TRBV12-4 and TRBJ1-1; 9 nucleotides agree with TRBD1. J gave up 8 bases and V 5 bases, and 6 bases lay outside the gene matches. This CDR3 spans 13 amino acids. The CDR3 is CASSRTGVAEAFF. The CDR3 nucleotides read TGTGCCAGCAGTAGGACAGGGGTAGCAGAAGCTTTCTTT.

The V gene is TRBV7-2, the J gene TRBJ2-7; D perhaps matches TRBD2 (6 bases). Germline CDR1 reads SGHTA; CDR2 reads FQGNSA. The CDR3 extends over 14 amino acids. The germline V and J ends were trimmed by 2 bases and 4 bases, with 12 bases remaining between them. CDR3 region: CASSLWAGRYEQYF. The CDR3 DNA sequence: TGTGCCAGCAGCTTATGGGCGGGGAGATACGAGCAGTACTTC.

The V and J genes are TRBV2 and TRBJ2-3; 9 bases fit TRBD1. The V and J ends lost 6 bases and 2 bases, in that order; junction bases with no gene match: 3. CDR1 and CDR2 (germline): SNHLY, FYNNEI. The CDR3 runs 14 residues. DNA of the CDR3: TGTGCCAGCAGGGGACAGGGCCCCACAGATACGCAGTATTTT. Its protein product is CASRGQGPTDTQYF.

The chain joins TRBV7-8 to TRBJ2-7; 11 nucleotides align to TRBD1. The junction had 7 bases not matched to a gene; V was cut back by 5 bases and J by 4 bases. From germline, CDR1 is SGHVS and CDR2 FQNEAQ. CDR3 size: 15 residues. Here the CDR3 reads CASSRDRGEGYEQYF. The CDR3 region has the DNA TGTGCCAGCAGCCGGGACAGGGGGGAGGGTTACGAGCAGTACTTC.

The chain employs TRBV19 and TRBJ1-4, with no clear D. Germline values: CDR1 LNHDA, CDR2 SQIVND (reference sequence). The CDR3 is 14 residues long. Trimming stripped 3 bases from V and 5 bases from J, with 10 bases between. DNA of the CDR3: TGTGCCAGTAGTATCCGGACGGGAAATGAAAAACTGTTTTTT. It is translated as CASSIRTGNEKLFF. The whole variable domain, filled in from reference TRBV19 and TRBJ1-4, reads DGGITQSPKYLFRKEGQNVTLSCEQNLNHDAMYWYRQDPGQGLRLIYYSQIVNDFQKGDIAEGYSVSREKKESFPLTVTSAQKNPTAFYLCASSIRTGNEKLFFGSGTQLSVL.

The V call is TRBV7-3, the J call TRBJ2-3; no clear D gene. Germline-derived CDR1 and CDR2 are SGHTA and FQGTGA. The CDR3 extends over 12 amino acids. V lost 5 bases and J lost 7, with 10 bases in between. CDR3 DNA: TGTGCCAGCAGCGACTTCGGAAATACGCAGTATTTT. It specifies CASSDFGNTQYF.

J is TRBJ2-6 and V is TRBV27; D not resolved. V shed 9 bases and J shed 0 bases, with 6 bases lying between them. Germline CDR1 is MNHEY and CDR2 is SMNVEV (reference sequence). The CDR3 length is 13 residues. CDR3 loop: CASRSSGANVLTF. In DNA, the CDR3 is TGTGCCAGTCGGAGCTCTGGGGCCAACGTCCTGACTTTC.

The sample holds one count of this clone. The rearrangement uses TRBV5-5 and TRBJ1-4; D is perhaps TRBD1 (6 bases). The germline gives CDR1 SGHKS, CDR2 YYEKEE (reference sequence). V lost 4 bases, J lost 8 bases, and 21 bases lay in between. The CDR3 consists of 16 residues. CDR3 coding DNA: TGTGCCAGCAGCCGACAGGTGGGGCCTTACGGCGAAAAACTGTTTTTT. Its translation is CASSRQVGPYGEKLFF.

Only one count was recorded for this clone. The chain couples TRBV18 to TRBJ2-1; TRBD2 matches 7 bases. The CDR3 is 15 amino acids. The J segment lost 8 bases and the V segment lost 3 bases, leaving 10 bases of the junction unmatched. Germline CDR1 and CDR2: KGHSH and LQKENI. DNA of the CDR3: TGTGCCAGCTCACCCTTGCGGGAGAAGGTCGATGAGCAGTTCTTC. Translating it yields CASSPLREKVDEQFF.

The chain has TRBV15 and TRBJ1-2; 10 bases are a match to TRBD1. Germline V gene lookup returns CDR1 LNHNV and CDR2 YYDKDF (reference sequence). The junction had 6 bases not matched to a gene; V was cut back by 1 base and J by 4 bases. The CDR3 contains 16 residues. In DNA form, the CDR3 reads TGTGCCACCAGCAGAGGAAGACAGGGGGCTGGCTATGGCTACACCTTC. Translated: CATSRGRQGAGYGYTF.

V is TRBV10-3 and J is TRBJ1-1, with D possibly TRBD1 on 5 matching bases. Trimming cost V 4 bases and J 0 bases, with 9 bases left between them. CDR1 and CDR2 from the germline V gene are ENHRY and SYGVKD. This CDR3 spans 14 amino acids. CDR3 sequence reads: CAISAQEMNTEAFF. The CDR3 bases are TGTGCCATCAGTGCACAGGAGATGAACACTGAAGCTTTCTTT.

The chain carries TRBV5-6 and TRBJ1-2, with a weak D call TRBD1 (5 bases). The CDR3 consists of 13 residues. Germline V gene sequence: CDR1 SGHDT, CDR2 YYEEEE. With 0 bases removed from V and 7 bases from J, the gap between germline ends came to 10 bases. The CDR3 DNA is TGTGCCAGCAGCTTGGCAGGGTCTGGTGGCTACACCTTC. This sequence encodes CASSLAGSGGYTF.

For the CDR3, the DNA is TGCGCCAGCAGCTCACAGGGGGGACAGCCCCAGCATTTT. It codes for CASSSQGGQPQHF. The chain recombines TRBV5-1 with TRBJ1-5; TRBD1 aligns across 8 bases. The CDR3 is 13 amino acids. Germline lookup yields CDR1 SGHRS and CDR2 YFSETQ. After removal of 3 bases from V and 7 bases from J, the junction contained 3 bases not matched to a gene. Supplemented by reference TRBV5-1 and TRBJ1-5, the full variable domain reads KAGVTQTPRYLIKTRGQQVTLSCSPISGHRSVSWYQQTPGQGLQFLFEYFSETQRNKGNFPGRFSGRQFSNSRSEMNVSTLELGDSALYLCASSSQGGQPQHFGDGTRLSIL.

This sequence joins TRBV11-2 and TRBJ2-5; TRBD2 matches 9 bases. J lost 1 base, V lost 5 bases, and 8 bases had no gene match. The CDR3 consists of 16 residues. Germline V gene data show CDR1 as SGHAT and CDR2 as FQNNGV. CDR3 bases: TGTGCCAGCAGCCAAAGCGGGGGGCCCTTCCAAGAGACCCAGTACTTC. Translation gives CASSQSGGPFQETQYF.

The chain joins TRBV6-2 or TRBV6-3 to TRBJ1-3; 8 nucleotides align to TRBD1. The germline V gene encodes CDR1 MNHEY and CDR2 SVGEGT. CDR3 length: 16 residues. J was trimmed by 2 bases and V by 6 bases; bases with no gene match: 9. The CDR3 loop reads CASSPTPDRAGNTIYF. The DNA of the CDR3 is TGTGCCAGCAGCCCTACCCCGGACAGGGCTGGAAACACCATATATTTT.

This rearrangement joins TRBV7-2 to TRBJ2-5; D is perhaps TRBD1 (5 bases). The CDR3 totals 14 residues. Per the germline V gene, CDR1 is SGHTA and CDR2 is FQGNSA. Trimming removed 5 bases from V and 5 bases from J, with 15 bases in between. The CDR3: CASSPVGVRETQYF. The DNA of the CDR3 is TGTGCCAGCAGCCCAGTAGGGGTGAGGGAGACCCAGTACTTC.

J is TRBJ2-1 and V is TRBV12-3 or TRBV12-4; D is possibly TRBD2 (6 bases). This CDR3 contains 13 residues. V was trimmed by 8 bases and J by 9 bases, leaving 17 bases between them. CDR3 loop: CASRDSLRGEQFF. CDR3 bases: TGTGCCAGCCGGGACTCGTTGCGGGGTGAGCAGTTCTTC.

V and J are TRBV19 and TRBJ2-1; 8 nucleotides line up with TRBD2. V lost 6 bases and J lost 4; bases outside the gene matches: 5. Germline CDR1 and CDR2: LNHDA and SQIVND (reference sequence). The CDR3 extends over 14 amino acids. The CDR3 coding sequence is TGTGCCAGTAGGGCGGCGGGGGGTTACAATGAGCAGTTCTTC. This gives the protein CASRAAGGYNEQFF.

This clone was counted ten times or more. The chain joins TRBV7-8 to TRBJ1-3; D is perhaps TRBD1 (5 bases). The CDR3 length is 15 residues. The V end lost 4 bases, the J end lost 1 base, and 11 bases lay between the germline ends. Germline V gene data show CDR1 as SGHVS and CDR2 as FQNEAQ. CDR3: CASSSLAGSGNTIYF. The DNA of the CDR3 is TGTGCCAGCAGCTCCCTGGCAGGGTCTGGAAACACCATATATTTT.

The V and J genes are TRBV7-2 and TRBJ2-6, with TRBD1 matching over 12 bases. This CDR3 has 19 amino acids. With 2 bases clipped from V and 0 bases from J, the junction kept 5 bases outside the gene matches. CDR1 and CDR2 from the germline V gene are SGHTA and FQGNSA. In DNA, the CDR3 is TGTGCCAGCAGCTTACGGGACAGGGGGCTTCTCTCTGGGGCCAACGTCCTGACTTTC. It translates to CASSLRDRGLLSGANVLTF.

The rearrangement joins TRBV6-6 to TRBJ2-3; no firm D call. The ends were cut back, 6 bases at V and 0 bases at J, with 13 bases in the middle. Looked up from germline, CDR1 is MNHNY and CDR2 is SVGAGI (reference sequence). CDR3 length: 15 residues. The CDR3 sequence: CASRYSPTSTDTQYF. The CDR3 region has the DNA TGTGCCAGCAGGTATTCGCCTACTAGCACAGATACGCAGTATTTT.